The rows below give T cell receptor beta chains drawn from one sample of a study of cytomegalovirus exposure and HLA in healthy donors. TCRdb's copy holds only in-frame clones and misses some; the assay was immunoSEQ multiplex PCR. The sample carries roughly 92,000 clones, about 76% recorded once. Sequenced input: PBMCs. The source is a woman in her 70s in good health and CMV-seropositive. Both conserved end residues are part of each CDR3. A D gene is named only where the DNA matches it firmly. Clone size is not always given. Where it is, it says once, few, many or a class for expanded clones.

J,V,size,D,CDR3,DNA
TRBJ2-2,TRBV18,NA,TRBD1,CASSPMTGGTGELFF,TGTGCCAGCTCACCGATGACAGGGGGCACCGGGGAGCTGTTTTTT
TRBJ2-7,TRBV15,NA,NA,CATSSPEGRSSSYEQYF,TGTGCCACCAGCTCCCCAGAGGGGAGGTCTAGCTCCTACGAGCAGTACTTC
TRBJ1-2,TRBV5-1,NA,NA,CASSFSAGAYGYTF,TGCGCCAGCAGCTTTTCGGCAGGCGCCTATGGCTACACCTTC
TRBJ2-3,TRBV30,NA,TRBD2,CAWSVQGGQDTQYF,TGTGCCTGGAGTGTCCAGGGAGGGCAAGATACGCAGTATTTT
TRBJ2-5,TRBV20-1,once,NA,CSAILETQYF,TGCAGTGCTATACTAGAGACCCAGTACTTC
TRBJ2-1,TRBV18,NA,NA,CASSPQGNNEQFF,TGTGCCAGCTCACCCCAGGGGAACAATGAGCAGTTCTTC
TRBJ2-1,TRBV27,NA,TRBD2,CASSSRRGGTSVHEQFF,TGTGCCAGCAGTTCGCGGCGGGGGGGGACTAGCGTCCATGAGCAGTTCTTC
TRBJ2-5,TRBV7-3,once,NA,CASSLTGGPETQYF,TGTGCCAGCAGCTTAACGGGCGGGCCCGAGACCCAGTACTTC
TRBJ1-1,TRBV2,NA,NA,CASRGGYTTEAFF,TGTGCCAGCAGGGGGGGGTACACTACTGAAGCTTTCTTT
TRBJ2-7,TRBV28,NA,NA,CASSLAGKRYEQYF,TGTGCCAGCAGTTTAGCAGGGAAGAGGTACGAGCAGTACTTC
TRBJ2-3,TRBV9,NA,TRBD2,CASSGEGRGAGTDTQYF,TGTGCCAGCAGCGGAGAAGGGAGGGGCGCGGGCACAGATACGCAGTATTTT
TRBJ1-3,TRBV5-8,NA,TRBD1,CASSQRDRGYTIYF,TGTGCCAGCAGCCAGAGGGACAGGGGATACACCATATATTTT
TRBJ2-3,TRBV30,NA,TRBD2,CATRTSGYTDTQYF,TGTGCCACTCGGACTAGCGGGTACACAGATACGCAGTATTTT
TRBJ2-3,TRBV11-2,NA,TRBD2,CASSLAGGPTDTQYF,TGTGCCAGCAGCTTAGCGGGAGGCCCCACAGATACGCAGTATTTT
TRBJ2-1,TRBV9,NA,NA,CASRGSGYNEQFF,TGTGCCAGCAGGGGGTCGGGGTACAATGAGCAGTTCTTC
TRBJ2-1,TRBV7-2,NA,TRBD1,CASRFRDRGSYEQFF,TGTGCCAGCAGATTCCGGGACAGGGGGTCCTATGAGCAGTTCTTC
TRBJ1-1,TRBV25-1,NA,TRBD1,CASRGQGLGTEAFF,TGTGCCAGCAGAGGACAGGGGTTGGGGACTGAAGCTTTCTTT
TRBJ1-2,TRBV5-1,NA,NA,CASSYDSSYGYTF,TGCGCCAGCAGCTACGACAGCTCTTATGGCTACACCTTC
TRBJ2-7,TRBV19,NA,NA,CASSPSFAELWEQYF,TGTGCCAGTAGTCCGAGTTTCGCGGAACTCTGGGAGCAGTACTTC
TRBJ2-5,TRBV7-8,few,TRBD1,CASSLARTGGGPATQYF,TGTGCCAGCAGCTTAGCCCGCACAGGGGGCGGACCAGCGACCCAGTACTTC
TRBJ2-7,TRBV5-1,NA,TRBD2,CASSLAVGLASEQYF,TGCGCCAGCAGCTTGGCCGTGGGACTAGCTTCCGAGCAGTACTTC
TRBJ2-1,TRBV9,NA,TRBD2,CASSPEGAGGNEQFF,TGTGCCAGCAGCCCCGAAGGAGCGGGAGGGAATGAGCAGTTCTTC
TRBJ2-3,TRBV5-4,NA,TRBD1,CASSNPPGQGADTQYF,TGTGCCAGCAGCAACCCCCCGGGACAGGGTGCAGATACGCAGTATTTT
TRBJ1-2,TRBV6-6,few,TRBD1,CASSPGTGGGYYGYTF,TGTGCCAGCAGTCCCGGGACAGGGGGTGGGTACTATGGCTACACCTTC
TRBJ1-1,TRBV10-3,NA,NA,CAISRGQNTEAFF,TGTGCCATCTCGAGGGGACAGAACACTGAAGCTTTCTTT
TRBJ2-6,TRBV5-4,few,TRBD1,CASRLDRAGANVLTF,TGTGCCAGCAGACTGGACAGGGCTGGGGCCAACGTCCTGACTTTC
TRBJ2-1,TRBV28,NA,TRBD2,CASSSSGREPNEQFF,TGTGCCAGCAGTTCCAGCGGGAGGGAACCCAATGAGCAGTTCTTC
TRBJ2-1,TRBV5-1,NA,TRBD2,CASSSPAGPAGPHPSSYNEQFF,TGCGCCAGCAGCTCCCCAGCGGGACCCGCGGGCCCTCATCCAAGCTCCTACAATGAGCAGTTCTTC
TRBJ2-5,TRBV2,NA,NA,CASNNRGQETQYF,TGTGCCAGCAACAATAGGGGGCAAGAGACCCAGTACTTC
TRBJ2-6,TRBV19,NA,NA,CASSIDRATSSGANVLTF,TGTGCCAGTAGTATAGATCGGGCTACTAGCTCTGGGGCCAACGTCCTGACTTTC
TRBJ1-3,TRBV6-4,NA,TRBD1,CAILRDRDGNTIYF,TGTGCCATACTCCGGGACAGGGACGGAAACACCATATATTTT
TRBJ2-3,TRBV5-5,NA,NA,CASTQGGTDTQYF,TGTGCCAGCACACAGGGTGGTACAGATACGCAGTATTTT
TRBJ2-1,TRBV6-6,NA,TRBD2,CASSGSGLDYNEQFF,TGTGCCAGCAGTGGGTCGGGACTAGATTACAATGAGCAGTTCTTC
TRBJ1-6,TRBV2,NA,NA,CASSVTSSYNSPLHF,TGTGCCAGCAGTGTCACGAGCTCCTATAATTCACCCCTCCACTTT
TRBJ1-5,TRBV10-3,NA,NA,CAISPGGLVGGFNQPQHF,TGTGCCATCAGTCCCGGGGGGTTGGTCGGGGGGTTCAATCAGCCCCAGCATTTT
TRBJ2-5,TRBV15,once,NA,CATSRAALWETQYF,TGTGCCACCAGCAGAGCTGCGCTATGGGAGACCCAGTACTTC
TRBJ2-7,TRBV19,NA,TRBD1,CASSIKQGATYEQYF,TGTGCCAGTAGTATAAAGCAGGGGGCTACCTACGAGCAGTACTTC
TRBJ2-3,TRBV19,once,NA,CASSNEGRRTDTQYF,TGTGCCAGTAGTAATGAGGGAAGGCGCACAGATACGCAGTATTTT
TRBJ2-3,TRBV11-2,few,NA,CASLGGYAQYF,TGTGCCAGCCTAGGAGGGTACGCGCAGTATTTT
TRBJ2-7,TRBV27,once,TRBD2,CASSSPGLAGSEQYF,TGTGCCAGCAGTTCCCCGGGACTAGCGGGAAGCGAGCAGTACTTC